Listed below are T cell receptor beta chains from one sample, sequenced in a study of breast tumors, draining lymph nodes, adjacent tissues. One entry per CDR3 protein results from TCRdb running MiXCR on the multiplex PCR reads. The sample contains about 80,000 distinct CDR3 sequences, approximately 19% of which appear only once. Sequenced sample: axillary lymph node tissue. These receptor sequences come from a female donor with breast cancer. Some clones in this sample may be carry-over from other donors' samples. Each CDR3 is given with its conserved first and last residue. The D gene is left open where the match is weak. Where a row states a size, it is once, few, many or the class of an expanded clone; other rows omit it.

v_call	d_call	clone_size	j_call	cdr3_nt	cdr3_aa
TRBV4-3	TRBD2	many	TRBJ2-7	TGCGCCAGCAGCCACGGGACTAGCGACTCCTACGAGCAGTACTTC	CASSHGTSDSYEQYF
TRBV18	TRBD1	few	TRBJ2-7	TGTGCCAGCTCACGACCGGGACAGGGGCACGAGCAGTACTTC	CASSRPGQGHEQYF
TRBV6-1	TRBD1	many	TRBJ1-2	TGTGCCAGCAGTGAAGTGTTTGCCAGGGGGATCGGCTACACCTTC	CASSEVFARGIGYTF
TRBV4-1	-	many	TRBJ2-5	TGCGCCAGCAGCCAGGGGGCTGGGGCAGCTAAAGAGACCCAGTACTTC	CASSQGAGAAKETQYF
TRBV28	TRBD1	-	TRBJ2-1	TGTGCCAGCAGCCTCCTCGGACAGGCTTCCTACAATGAGCAGTTCTTC	CASSLLGQASYNEQFF
TRBV5-1	-	many	TRBJ1-2	TGCGCCAGCAGCTTGGAGGGAGGGAGCTATGGCTACACCTTC	CASSLEGGSYGYTF
TRBV6-5	TRBD1	many	TRBJ2-7	TGTGCCAGCAGTTACGGGGGACAGGGAGTCAACGAGCAGTACTTC	CASSYGGQGVNEQYF
TRBV19	-	many	TRBJ1-5	TGTGCCAGTAGTATACGACGGGACAGCAATCAGCCCCAGCATTTT	CASSIRRDSNQPQHF
TRBV6-2/TRBV6-3	-	many	TRBJ2-7	TGTGCCAGCGGAGTCGTGGGCTACGAGCAGTACTTC	CASGVVGYEQYF
TRBV5-8	TRBD1	many	TRBJ2-2	TGTGCCAGCAGCTCCCGACAGGGTAACACCGGGGAGCTGTTTTTT	CASSSRQGNTGELFF
TRBV7-9	-	many	TRBJ2-3	TGTGCCAGCAGCTTACGAACCACTAGCACAGATACGCAGTATTTT	CASSLRTTSTDTQYF